The 9 T cell receptor beta chains reported below all come from one sample, sequenced in a study of shared clonotypes between healthy human individuals. Assay used: immunoSEQ multiplex PCR; TCRdb lists only in-frame clones, some missing. The sample includes 2,500,000 or so clones, 93% seen only once; the top ten take more than 0.35%. The specimen was naive CD4+ T cells from PBMCs. The subset: CD45RA+ positively selected. The source of these receptors is a man between 18 and 35 years old in good health. Some clones in this sample may be carry-over from other donors' samples.

A note on this clone: Distinct nucleotide sequences in the sample also encode this CDR3. The chain couples TRBV29-1 to TRBJ2-3; D perhaps matches TRBD2 (6 bases). The CDR3 contains 13 residues. The germline V gene encodes CDR1 SQVTM and CDR2 ANQGSEA. V lost 0 bases and J 3 bases, leaving 7 bases between the germline ends. The CDR3 DNA reads as TGCAGCGTTGAAGAGGGGGGTACAGATACGCAGTATTTT. It translates to CSVEEGGTDTQYF.

This sequence joins TRBV28 and TRBJ1-1, with 8 nucleotides matching TRBD1. V gave up 1 base and J gave up 3 bases; unmatched junction bases: 7. The CDR3 spans 16 residues. Germline lookup yields CDR1 MDHEN and CDR2 SYDVKM. CDR3 sequence reads: CASSLLPGGGYTEAFF. CDR3 nucleotides: TGTGCCAGCAGTTTATTACCAGGGGGCGGGTACACTGAAGCTTTCTTT.

The chain joins TRBV5-6 to TRBJ2-4; perhaps D is TRBD1 or TRBD2 (5 bases each). This CDR3 comprises 13 residues. From germline, CDR1 is SGHDT and CDR2 YYEEEE. Trimming removed 5 bases from V and 12 bases from J, with 18 bases in between. The CDR3 region has the DNA TGTGCCAGCAGTCCCCGGGAACAGGCCCATCAGTACTTC. This codes for CASSPREQAHQYF.

This chain uses TRBV11-2 with TRBJ2-7; possibly TRBD1 for D (6 bases). Germline CDR1 reads SGHAT; CDR2 reads FQNNGV. The CDR3 is 14 residues long. Trimming stripped 0 bases from V and 4 bases from J, with 10 bases between. CDR3 bases: TGTGCCAGCAGCTTAGACAGGGGTTGGTACGAGCAGTACTTC. Protein product: CASSLDRGWYEQYF.

J is TRBJ2-7 and V is TRBV4-1; 8 positions agree with TRBD2. This CDR3 region has 14 residues. The germline gives CDR1 MGHRA, CDR2 YSYEKL. V gave up 2 bases and J gave up 7 bases; unmatched junction bases: 7. DNA for the CDR3: TGCGCCAGCAGCCAACCCGGGACTAGGAGGGAGCAGTACTTC. Protein sequence: CASSQPGTRREQYF.

This sequence joins TRBV9 and TRBJ2-6; 7 nucleotides align to TRBD1. This CDR3 is built from 15 residues. Unmatched junction bases numbered 1, after V lost 2 bases and J lost 2 bases. Germline CDR1 is SGDLS and CDR2 is YYNGEE. The CDR3 DNA is TGTGCCAGCAGCGTTCAGGGGGCTGGGGCCAACGTCCTGACTTTC. As protein: CASSVQGAGANVLTF.

This chain uses TRBV5-1 with TRBJ1-5; the D is unclear. CDR3 length: 15 amino acids. V lost 0 bases to trimming and J lost 5 bases, with 12 bases between them. Looked up from germline, CDR1 is SGHRS and CDR2 is YFSETQ. CDR3 in DNA: TGCGCCAGCAGCTTGGGCGGGGTGTTAGATCAGCCCCAGCATTTT. This sequence encodes CASSLGGVLDQPQHF.

Points on this clone: In the same sample, other DNA sequences code for this CDR3. The rearrangement links TRBV9 to TRBJ1-1, with no clear D. V dropped 0 bases and J dropped 4 bases, with 7 bases sitting between them. Germline CDR1 is SGDLS and CDR2 is YYNGEE. The length of the CDR3 is 13 residues. CDR3 bases: TGTGCCAGCAGCGTAGAGGCGGGCACTGAAGCTTTCTTT. Its protein is CASSVEAGTEAFF.

The chain uses TRBV5-4 and TRBJ1-4; D might be TRBD1 (6 bases). With 3 bases removed from V and 4 bases from J, the gap between germline ends came to 16 bases. The germline V gene encodes CDR1 SGHNT and CDR2 YYREEE (reference sequence). CDR3 length: 16 residues. CDR3 coding DNA: TGTGCCAGCAGCTCCAAAGGGGGGAAGGGTAATGAAAAACTGTTTTTT. This encodes CASSSKGGKGNEKLFF.